This TCR beta chain is drawn from a study of T-cell memory formation after mild COVID-19. Study-wide background: The TCR clusters were mostly specific to one donor. The study's findings and limits: Balance between CD4 and CD8 was seen in clones contracting day 15 to 85, and a CD4+ lean was seen in later expanders.

TCR alpha and TCR beta cDNA libraries carrying sample barcodes and UMIs came from 5'RACE with constant-segment primers. TCRdb itself ran the 5' RACE reads through MiXCR, one entry per CDR3 protein. Of hundreds of thousands of distinct CDR3 sequences listed, 15% to 20% were seen once; the top ten hold about a fifth. In regard to this clonotype: Its specificity is not known.

This CDR3 has 15 amino acids. With 1 base removed from V and 0 bases from J, the gap between germline ends came to 7 bases. CDR1 is MNHNS, CDR2 SASEGT, per germline. The sample was PBMCs or a T cell subset sorted from them (not recorded which). The clonotype originates from a man in his late teens or twenties who had mild COVID-19 (a few samples of this study predate the infection). Cell type and time point are not known. The J gene is TRBJ2-1, the V gene TRBV6-1; D is uncertain. The CDR3 loop is CASSEDWSSYNEQFF. CDR3 nucleotide sequence: TGTGCCAGCAGTGAAGACTGGAGCTCCTACAATGAGCAGTTCTTC.